This TCR beta chain emerged from a study of beta chain features in type 1 diabetes. Study-wide points: Compared to healthy donors, patients appeared to have naive, central memory and Treg TCRB repertoires that were more alike. Shorter TCRB CDR3s, moderately but significantly so, marked every one of the four CD4+ subsets in Type 1 diabetes patients.

As for this clone: Antigen unknown.

The authors reverse transcribed all of the isolated RNA, so sequencing captured expressed TCRB transcripts. Here immunoSEQ multiplex PCR was the method, and the copy in TCRdb shows in-frame clones only, minus some. The data contain around 240,000 clones, under 70% of them singletons. Trimming shortened V by 4 bases and J by 0 bases, and 11 bases separated the two germline ends. The CDR3 is 15 amino acids. Germline V gives CDR1 SGDLS, CDR2 YYNGEE. One heparinised blood draw averaging around 110 mL was given by each donor. Sorted populations all had greater than 95% purity. The receptor comes from a man aged 30 to 45 in good health. Sequenced: naive CD4+ T cells from blood. The V call is TRBV9, the J call TRBJ1-3; D gene unclear. CDR3 region: CASSPDPSSGNTIYF. For the CDR3, the DNA is TGTGCCAGCAGCCCTGACCCGAGCTCTGGAAACACCATATATTTT.